The clone carrying this T cell receptor (beta chain) turned up a few times. The record originates from a study of blood T cell repertoires in COVID-19. Study at large: Sources were T cells, B-cell-depleted T cells, or PBMCs; the material itself was cDNA or gDNA.

Profiled with immunoSEQ multiplex PCR; TCRdb holds only in-frame clones, not every one. The sample has some 77,000 clones, around 85% seen once. Germline V gives CDR1 MRHNA, CDR2 SNTAGT. The CDR3 runs 13 residues. V was pared by 7 bases and J by 11 bases, with 20 bases between. The receptor's source is a man younger than 40 with acute or convalescent COVID-19. The chain uses TRBV6-4 and TRBJ1-1, with D uncertain. Source material: peripheral blood. CDR3 region: CASTADGNGKAFF. The CDR3, as DNA: TGTGCCAGCACAGCGGACGGAAACGGGAAGGCTTTCTTT.